This T cell receptor beta chain was identified in a study of shared clonotypes between healthy human individuals (dated by TCRdb to 2020 to 2021). In terms of the full investigation: A couple of women and three men aged 18 to 49 years were included in the cohort. For each donor, three plates each were used for CD4 naive and CD4 memory, two plates were used for CD8 naive, and one plate was used for CD8 memory. Blood TCR repertoires of five healthy adults were deeply sequenced to estimate repertoire size and the extent of clonotype sharing between individuals. Different laboratories and diverse techniques were used to prepare libraries and sequence TCR repertoires, to increase sequencing depth and limit assay-specific biases. Leukapheresis yielded between about 0.85 and 10 billion PBMCs per donor. Findings and caveats that apply to the study as a whole: Clonotypes shared by all four sorted-subset donors showed higher generation probabilities than non-shared clonotypes. Across four donors, around 5% of naive CD4, 3% to 4% of naive CD8, about 2% of memory CD4, and over 0.35% of memory CD8 clonotypes were shared. Even with the large sequencing depth, rarefaction of the sorted-subset datasets indicated that sequencing was incomplete. Sampling was limited to blood, and TCR repertoires in tissue likely differ from TCR repertoires in blood. Because the study included a small number of donors, the genetic and exposure-history diversity represented was limited. Pairwise subsampling indicated that sequencing depth was expected to affect the degree of clonotype sharing among donors. Estimated clonotype richness was generally larger for naive than for memory subsets.

Using the deep immunoSEQ assay, multiplex PCR amplified TCR CDR3 regions from genomic DNA. Extracted genomic DNA from each cell subset was spread evenly across all wells of several immunoSEQ 96-well plates, with each plate serving as a replicate. For sorted subsets, around 0.2 ug genomic DNA, equal to 30,000 or so T cell genomes, was loaded into each replicate PCR. Purified libraries were quantified with a Qubit 3.0 fluorometer, sized on a Bioanalyzer 2100, and re-quantified with the KAPA Library Quantification kit. Each immunoSEQ 96-well plate was sequenced on its own single-read 150-cycle Illumina NextSeq 550 flow cell. The original methods were these. Because the immunoSEQ output held only junctional sequences and lacked quality scores, the filtering could not match the filtering applied to full-length reads. To assign V/J genes and CDR3, sequences were annotated using PyIR, a Python wrapper for IgBLAST v1.9, with IMGT germline references. Reads were filtered out if the reads had weak V/J assignments (E-value above 1e-6), no CDR3, stop codons, out-of-frame junctions, or ambiguous translated residues. V3J clonotypes were defined as sequences sharing an identical inferred V gene, J gene, and CDR3 amino acid sequence. Percentage overlap between repertoires was calculated by dividing the number of shared unique clonotypes by the size of the smaller repertoire. Repertoire richness was assessed with RTK rarefaction, the Chao1 estimator, and Recon v2.1 estimates of unobserved clonotypes. For all TCRbeta clonotypes obtained by the gDNA method from four donors, generation probabilities were computed with OLGA. This is the immuneACCESS table as TCRdb keeps it, with only in-frame sequences that have V and J called. A part of the clones is gone; compared with another copy, unresolved V genes explain less than half, and the rest is unexplained. For V, J and clone size, that table is used; D and trimming come from the DNA. The sample includes 2 million to 2.5 million clones, with 85% to 95% observed a single time. The ten largest clones capture 0.37% of the sample.

Donors were healthy HIV-negative adults with no recently reported acute infections or vaccinations. Every donor was a Caucasian adult living in Nashville, Tennessee, USA. Magnetic negative selection was used to enrich CD4+ T cells, after which naive cells were positively selected on CD45RA and the negative fraction became the memory subset. Blood was collected by leukapheresis, and PBMCs were isolated by Ficoll-Histopaque density gradient centrifugation and then cryopreserved in liquid nitrogen vapor phase. Analytical flow cytometry was used to check the purity and quantity of each magnetically sorted T cell population. Genomic DNA was isolated from each sorted fraction and quantified by UV absorbance on a Nanodrop 2000c. Note on this clone: Its antigen is not yet known. Qualities for individual bases were not recorded, and no much larger clone is one base off.

Material for sequencing was naive CD4+ T cells from PBMCs. In the paper's terms, the cell subset or site label means: CD45RA+ positively selected. This receptor was identified in a man younger than 35 in good health. Some clones in this sample may be carry-over from other donors' samples.

The DNA sequence follows: TGCGCCAGCAGCTCAGGGGCTCAGGGAAACACCATATATTTT. This yields the protein CASSSGAQGNTIYF. The chain was built from TRBV5-1 and TRBJ1-3; TRBD1 is possibly the D segment (6 matching bases). The CDR3 sequence holds 14 residues, the cysteine and phenylalanine included. Of the read, only the CDR3 DNA is kept; its 42 bases are in frame from base 1. The CDR1 and CDR2 encoded by the germline V gene are SGHRS and YFSETQ. V is clipped by 3 bases and J by 4 bases, and the sequence between their germline boundaries is 11 bases long.